Below, 2 T cell receptor beta chains from the same sample are listed, as sequenced in a study of control samples from healthy donors and cancer patients (dated by TCRdb to between 2020 and 2021). Preparation of the library involved the immunoSEQ multiplex PCR assay. This is the immuneACCESS table as TCRdb keeps it, with only in-frame sequences that have V and J called. A part of the clones is gone; compared with another copy, unresolved V genes explain less than half, and the rest is unexplained. The sample data list 90,000 to 150,000 clones, and roughly 88% of these were observed just once. The ten largest clones take up approximately 3.5% of the sample. The source material was blood. The receptors shown here come from a middle-aged man in good health.

This chain links TRBV11-2 with TRBJ2-7; 9 bases agree with TRBD2. Germline CDR1 and CDR2: SGHAT and FQNNGV. V lost 2 bases, J lost 4 bases, and 6 bases stayed unmatched. The CDR3 has 15 amino acids. CDR3 sequence: CASSLSASGDYEQYF. The CDR3 DNA reads TGTGCCAGCAGCTTATCGGCTAGCGGGGATTACGAGCAGTACTTC.

This chain joins TRBV27 and TRBJ1-2, with D maybe TRBD1 (6 bases). CDR1 MNHEY and CDR2 SMNVEV come from the germline V gene (reference sequence). The CDR3 runs to 13 residues. Trimming took 5 bases from V and 4 from J, leaving 11 bases between them. CDR3 bases: TGTGCCAGCAGTACAGACAGGACCTATGGCTACACCTTC. It specifies CASSTDRTYGYTF.